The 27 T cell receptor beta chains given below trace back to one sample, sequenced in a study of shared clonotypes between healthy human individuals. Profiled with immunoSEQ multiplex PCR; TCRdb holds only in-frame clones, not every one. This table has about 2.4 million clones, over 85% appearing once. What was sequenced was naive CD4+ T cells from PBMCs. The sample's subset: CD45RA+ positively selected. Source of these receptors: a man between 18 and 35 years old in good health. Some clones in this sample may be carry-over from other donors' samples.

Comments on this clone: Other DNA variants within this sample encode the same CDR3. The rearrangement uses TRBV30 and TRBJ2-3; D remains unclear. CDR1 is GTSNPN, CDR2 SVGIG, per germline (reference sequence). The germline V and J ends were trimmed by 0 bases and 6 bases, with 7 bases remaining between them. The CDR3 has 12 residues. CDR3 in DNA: TGTGCCTGGAGTGTAGGTCGGGATACGCAGTATTTT. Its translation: CAWSVGRDTQYF.

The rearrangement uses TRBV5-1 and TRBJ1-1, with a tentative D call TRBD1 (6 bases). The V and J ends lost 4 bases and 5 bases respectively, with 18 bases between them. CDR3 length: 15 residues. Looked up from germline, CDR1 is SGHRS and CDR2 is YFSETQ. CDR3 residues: CASSAVTGPGTEAFF. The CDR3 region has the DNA TGCGCCAGCAGCGCGGTTACAGGGCCCGGGACTGAAGCTTTCTTT.

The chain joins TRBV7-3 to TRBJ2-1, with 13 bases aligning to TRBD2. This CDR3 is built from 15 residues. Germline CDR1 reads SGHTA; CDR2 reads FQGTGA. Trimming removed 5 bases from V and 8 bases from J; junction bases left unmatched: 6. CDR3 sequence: CASSPGTSGNDEQFF. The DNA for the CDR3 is TGTGCCAGCAGCCCCGGGACTAGCGGGAACGATGAGCAGTTCTTC.

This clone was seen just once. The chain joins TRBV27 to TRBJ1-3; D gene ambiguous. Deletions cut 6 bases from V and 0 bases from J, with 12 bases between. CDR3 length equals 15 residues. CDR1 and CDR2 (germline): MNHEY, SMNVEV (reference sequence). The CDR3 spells CASSPVFSSGNTIYF. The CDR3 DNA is TGTGCCAGCAGCCCCGTCTTCAGCTCTGGAAACACCATATATTTT.

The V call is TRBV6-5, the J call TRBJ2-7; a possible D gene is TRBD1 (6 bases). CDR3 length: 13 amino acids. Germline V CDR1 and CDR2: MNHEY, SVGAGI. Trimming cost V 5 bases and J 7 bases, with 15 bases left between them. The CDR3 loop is CASSPSTGREQYF. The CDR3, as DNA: TGTGCCAGCAGTCCATCGACAGGTCGGGAGCAGTACTTC.

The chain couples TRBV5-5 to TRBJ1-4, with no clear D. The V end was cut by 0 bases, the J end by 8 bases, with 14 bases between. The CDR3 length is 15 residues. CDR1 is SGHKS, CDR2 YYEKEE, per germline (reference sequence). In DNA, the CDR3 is TGTGCCAGCAGCTTGGGGCCAGGCTCTCAGGAAAAACTGTTTTTT. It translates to CASSLGPGSQEKLFF.

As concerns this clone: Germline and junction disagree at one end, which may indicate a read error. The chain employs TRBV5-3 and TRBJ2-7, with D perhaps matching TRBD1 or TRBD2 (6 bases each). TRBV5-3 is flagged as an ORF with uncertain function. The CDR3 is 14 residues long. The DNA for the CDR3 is TGTGCCAGAAGCTTAACATTCACAGGGACTTGCTACATATTC. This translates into CARSLTFTGTCYIF.

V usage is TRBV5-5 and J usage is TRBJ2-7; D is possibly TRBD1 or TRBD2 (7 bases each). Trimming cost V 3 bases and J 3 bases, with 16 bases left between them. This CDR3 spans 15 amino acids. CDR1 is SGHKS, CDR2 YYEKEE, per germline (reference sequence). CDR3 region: CASSSGGTVVYEQYF. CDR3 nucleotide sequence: TGTGCCAGCAGCTCCGGGGGGACAGTAGTCTACGAGCAGTACTTC.

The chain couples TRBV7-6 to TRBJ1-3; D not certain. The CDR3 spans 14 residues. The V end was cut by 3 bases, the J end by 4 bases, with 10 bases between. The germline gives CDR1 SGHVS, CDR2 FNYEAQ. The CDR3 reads CASSLNPDGNTIYF. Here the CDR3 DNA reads TGTGCCAGCAGCTTGAATCCAGACGGAAACACCATATATTTT.

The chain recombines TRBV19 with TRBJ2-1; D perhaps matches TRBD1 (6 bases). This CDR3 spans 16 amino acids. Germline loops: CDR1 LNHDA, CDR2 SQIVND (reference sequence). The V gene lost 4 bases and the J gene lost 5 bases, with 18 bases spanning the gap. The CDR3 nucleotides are TGTGCCAGTAGTACCCTCGACAGGAAGGTCCACAATGAGCAGTTCTTC. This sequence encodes CASSTLDRKVHNEQFF.

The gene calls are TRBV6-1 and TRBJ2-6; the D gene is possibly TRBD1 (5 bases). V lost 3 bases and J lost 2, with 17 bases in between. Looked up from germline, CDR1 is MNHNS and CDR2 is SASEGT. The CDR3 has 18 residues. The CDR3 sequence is CASSDLGQGQAGANVLTF. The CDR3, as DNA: TGTGCCAGCAGTGACTTAGGTCAGGGTCAGGCTGGGGCCAACGTCCTGACTTTC.

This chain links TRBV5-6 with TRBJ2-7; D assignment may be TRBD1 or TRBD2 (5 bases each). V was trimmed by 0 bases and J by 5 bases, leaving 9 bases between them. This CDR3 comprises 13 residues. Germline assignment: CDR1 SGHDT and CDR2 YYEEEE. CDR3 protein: CASSLARGDEQYF. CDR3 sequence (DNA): TGTGCCAGCAGCTTGGCCCGGGGCGACGAGCAGTACTTC.

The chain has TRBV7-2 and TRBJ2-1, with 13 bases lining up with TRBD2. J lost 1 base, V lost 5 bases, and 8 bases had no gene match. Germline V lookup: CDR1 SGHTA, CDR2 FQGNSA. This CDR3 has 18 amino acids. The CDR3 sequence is CASSKRTSGSVSYNEQFF. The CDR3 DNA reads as TGTGCCAGCAGCAAACGGACTAGCGGGAGTGTGTCCTACAATGAGCAGTTCTTC.

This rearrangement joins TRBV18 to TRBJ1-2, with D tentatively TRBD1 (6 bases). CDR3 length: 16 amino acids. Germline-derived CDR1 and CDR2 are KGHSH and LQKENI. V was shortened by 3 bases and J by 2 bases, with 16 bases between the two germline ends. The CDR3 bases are TGTGCCAGCTCACCGCGTTTTCGAGGGGGAAACTATGGCTACACCTTC. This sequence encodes CASSPRFRGGNYGYTF.

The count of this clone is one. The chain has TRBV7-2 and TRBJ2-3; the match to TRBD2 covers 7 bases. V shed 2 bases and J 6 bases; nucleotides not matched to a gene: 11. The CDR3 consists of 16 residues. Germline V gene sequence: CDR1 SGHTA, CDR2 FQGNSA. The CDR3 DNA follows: TGTGCCAGCAGCTTAAGCGGGGTAGGGGTGTTTGATACGCAGTATTTT. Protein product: CASSLSGVGVFDTQYF.

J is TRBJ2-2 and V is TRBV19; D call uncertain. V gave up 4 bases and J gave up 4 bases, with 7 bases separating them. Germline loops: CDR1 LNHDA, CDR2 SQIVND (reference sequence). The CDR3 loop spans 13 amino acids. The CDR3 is CASSTTLTGELFF. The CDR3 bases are TGTGCCAGTAGTACGACTCTCACCGGGGAGCTGTTTTTT.

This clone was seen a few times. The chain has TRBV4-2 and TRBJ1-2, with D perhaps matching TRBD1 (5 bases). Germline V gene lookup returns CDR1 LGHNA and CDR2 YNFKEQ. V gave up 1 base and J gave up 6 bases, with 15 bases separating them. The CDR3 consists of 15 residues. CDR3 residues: CASSQVPGPSDGYTF. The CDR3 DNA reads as TGTGCCAGCAGCCAAGTCCCAGGGCCGAGCGATGGCTACACCTTC.

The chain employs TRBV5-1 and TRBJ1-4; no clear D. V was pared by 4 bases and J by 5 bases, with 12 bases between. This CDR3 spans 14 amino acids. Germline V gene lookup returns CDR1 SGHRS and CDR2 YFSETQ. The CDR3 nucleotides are TGCGCCAGCAGCACACGGACCGAAAATGAAAAACTGTTTTTT. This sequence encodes CASSTRTENEKLFF.

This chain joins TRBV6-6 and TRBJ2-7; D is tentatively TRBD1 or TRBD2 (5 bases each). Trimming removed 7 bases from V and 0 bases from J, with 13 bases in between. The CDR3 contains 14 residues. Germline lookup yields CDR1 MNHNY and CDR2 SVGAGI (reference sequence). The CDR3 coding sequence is TGTGCCAGCACCAGGCAGGGAGACTCCTACGAGCAGTACTTC. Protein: CASTRQGDSYEQYF.

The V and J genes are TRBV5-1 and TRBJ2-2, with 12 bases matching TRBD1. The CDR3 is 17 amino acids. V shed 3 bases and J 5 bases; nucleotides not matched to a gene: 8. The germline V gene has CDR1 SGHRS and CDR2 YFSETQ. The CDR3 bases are TGCGCCAGCAGCTCCGGGACAGGGGGCTTGGGAACCGGGGAGCTGTTTTTT. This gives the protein CASSSGTGGLGTGELFF.

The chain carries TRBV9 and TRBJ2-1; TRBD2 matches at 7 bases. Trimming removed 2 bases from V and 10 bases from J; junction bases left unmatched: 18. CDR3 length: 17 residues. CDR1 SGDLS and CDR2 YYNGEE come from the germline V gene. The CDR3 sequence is CASSVLAASGMVGEQFF. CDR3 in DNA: TGTGCCAGCAGCGTTCTAGCGGCCAGTGGTATGGTTGGCGAGCAGTTCTTC.

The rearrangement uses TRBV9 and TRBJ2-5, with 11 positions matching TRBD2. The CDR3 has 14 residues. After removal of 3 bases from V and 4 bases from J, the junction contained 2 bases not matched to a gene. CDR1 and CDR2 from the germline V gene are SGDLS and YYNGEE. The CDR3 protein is CASSEGTSGETQYF. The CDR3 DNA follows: TGTGCCAGCAGCGAGGGGACTAGCGGAGAGACCCAGTACTTC.

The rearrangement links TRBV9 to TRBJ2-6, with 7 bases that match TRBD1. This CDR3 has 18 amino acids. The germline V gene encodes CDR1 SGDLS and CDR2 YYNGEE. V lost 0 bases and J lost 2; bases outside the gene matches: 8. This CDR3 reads CASSVAYRDRTGANVLTF. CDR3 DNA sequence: TGTGCCAGCAGCGTAGCTTACCGGGACAGAACTGGGGCCAACGTCCTGACTTTC.

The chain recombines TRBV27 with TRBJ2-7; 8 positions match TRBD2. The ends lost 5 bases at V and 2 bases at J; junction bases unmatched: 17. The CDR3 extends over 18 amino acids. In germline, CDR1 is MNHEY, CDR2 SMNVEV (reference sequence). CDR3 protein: CASSPRLVERERTYEQYF. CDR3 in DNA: TGTGCCAGCAGTCCCAGATTGGTTGAGCGGGAGCGTACCTACGAGCAGTACTTC.

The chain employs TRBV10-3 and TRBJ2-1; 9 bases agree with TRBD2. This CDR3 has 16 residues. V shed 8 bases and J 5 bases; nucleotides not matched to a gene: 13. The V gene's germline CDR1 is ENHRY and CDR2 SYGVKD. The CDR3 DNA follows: TGTGCCATCGGTAAGCTAAGCGGGAGGACCGACAATGAGCAGTTCTTC. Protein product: CAIGKLSGRTDNEQFF.

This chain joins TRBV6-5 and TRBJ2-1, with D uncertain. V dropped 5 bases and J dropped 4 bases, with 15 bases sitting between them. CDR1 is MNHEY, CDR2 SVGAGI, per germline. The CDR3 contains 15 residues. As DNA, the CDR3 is TGTGCCAGCAGTCCTGCTCGGCAGTCGTACAATGAGCAGTTCTTC. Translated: CASSPARQSYNEQFF.

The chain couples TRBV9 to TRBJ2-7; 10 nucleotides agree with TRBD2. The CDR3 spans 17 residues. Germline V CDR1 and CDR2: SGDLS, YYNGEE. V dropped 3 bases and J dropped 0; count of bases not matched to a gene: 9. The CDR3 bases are TGTGCCAGCAGCGGACCGGGGACTAGCGCTGGCTCCTACGAGCAGTACTTC. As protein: CASSGPGTSAGSYEQYF.